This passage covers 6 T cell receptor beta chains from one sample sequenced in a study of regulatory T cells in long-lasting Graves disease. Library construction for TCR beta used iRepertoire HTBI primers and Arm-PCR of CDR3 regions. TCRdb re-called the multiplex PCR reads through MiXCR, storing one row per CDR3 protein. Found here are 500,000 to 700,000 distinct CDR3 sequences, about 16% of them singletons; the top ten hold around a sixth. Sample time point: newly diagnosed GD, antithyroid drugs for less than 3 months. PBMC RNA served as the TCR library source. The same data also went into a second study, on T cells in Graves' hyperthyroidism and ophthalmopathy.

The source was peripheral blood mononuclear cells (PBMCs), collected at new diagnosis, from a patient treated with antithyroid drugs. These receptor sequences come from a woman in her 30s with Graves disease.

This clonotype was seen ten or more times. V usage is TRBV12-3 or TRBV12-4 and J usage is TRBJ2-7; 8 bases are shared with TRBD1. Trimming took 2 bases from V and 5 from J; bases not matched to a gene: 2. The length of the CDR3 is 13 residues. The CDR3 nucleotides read TGTGCCAGCAGTTTACCAGGGGGCAACGAGCAGTACTTC. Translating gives CASSLPGGNEQYF.

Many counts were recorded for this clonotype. The CDR3 loop is CASSQIGTTGELFF. The CDR3 nucleotides are TGTGCCAGCAGCCAGATCGGGACCACCGGGGAGCTGTTTTTT. The V call is TRBV3-1, the J call TRBJ2-2; the D gene could be TRBD1 or TRBD2 (5 bases each). The CDR3 loop spans 14 amino acids. Germline CDR1 is LGHDT and CDR2 is YNNKEL (reference sequence). Trimming left V 3 bases short and J 4 bases short, with 9 bases between.

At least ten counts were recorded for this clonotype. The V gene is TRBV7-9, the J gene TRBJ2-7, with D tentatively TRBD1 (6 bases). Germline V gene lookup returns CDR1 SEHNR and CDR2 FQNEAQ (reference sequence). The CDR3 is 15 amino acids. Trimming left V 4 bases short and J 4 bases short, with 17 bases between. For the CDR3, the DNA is TGTGCCAGCAGCTCAACCGGGACAAATAGATACGAGCAGTACTTC. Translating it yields CASSSTGTNRYEQYF.

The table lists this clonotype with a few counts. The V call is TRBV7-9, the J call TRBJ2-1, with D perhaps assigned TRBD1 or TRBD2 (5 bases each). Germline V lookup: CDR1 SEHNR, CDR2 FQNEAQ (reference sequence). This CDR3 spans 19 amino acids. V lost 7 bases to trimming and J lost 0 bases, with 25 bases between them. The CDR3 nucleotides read TGTGCCAGCAACGTCCCCTCCCGGGACGGAAAAAGCTCCTACAATGAGCAGTTCTTC. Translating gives CASNVPSRDGKSSYNEQFF. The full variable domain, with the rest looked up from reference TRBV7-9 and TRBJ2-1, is DTGVSQNPRHKITKRGQNVTFRCDPISEHNRLYWYRQTLGQGPEFLTYFQNEAQLEKSRLLSDRFSAERPKGSFSTLEIQRTEQGDSAMYLCASNVPSRDGKSSYNEQFFGPGTRLTVL.

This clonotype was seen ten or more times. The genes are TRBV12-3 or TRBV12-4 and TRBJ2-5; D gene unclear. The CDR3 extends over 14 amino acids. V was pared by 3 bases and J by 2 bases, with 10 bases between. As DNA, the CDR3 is TGTGCCAGCAGTTTGCTCCCAGAACAAGAGACCCAGTACTTC. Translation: CASSLLPEQETQYF.

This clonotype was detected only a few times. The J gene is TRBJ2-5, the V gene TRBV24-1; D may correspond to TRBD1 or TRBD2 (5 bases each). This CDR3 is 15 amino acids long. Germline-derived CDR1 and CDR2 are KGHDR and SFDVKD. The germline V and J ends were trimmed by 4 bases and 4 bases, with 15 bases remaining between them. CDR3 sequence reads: CATSEVAGRVETQYF. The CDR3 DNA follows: TGTGCCACCAGTGAGGTAGCAGGGCGGGTAGAGACCCAGTACTTC.